The 3 T cell receptor beta chains given below trace back to one sample, sequenced in a study of shared clonotypes between healthy human individuals. Sequencing was performed with immunoSEQ multiplex PCR; in TCRdb, only in-frame clones are kept and a portion is missing. The sample has millions of clones, over 90% seen once. The specimen was naive CD4+ T cells from PBMCs. Subset reported: CD45RA+ positively selected. Receptor source: a man aged 18 to 30 in good health. Some clones in this sample may be carry-over from other donors' samples.

The chain joins TRBV5-4 to TRBJ1-2; TRBD1 aligns across 7 bases. Germline CDR1 SGHNT, CDR2 YYREEE (reference sequence). V dropped 4 bases and J dropped 0; count of bases not matched to a gene: 3. The CDR3 spans 14 residues. The CDR3 DNA is TGTGCCAGCAGCCGGGACAGATCTAACTATGGCTACACCTTC. Translated, it gives CASSRDRSNYGYTF. Supplemented by reference TRBV5-4 and TRBJ1-2, the full variable domain reads ETGVTQSPTHLIKTRGQQVTLRCSSQSGHNTVSWYQQALGQGPQFIFQYYREEENGRGNFPPRFSGLQFPNYSSELNVNALELDDSALYLCASSRDRSNYGYTFGSGTRLTVV.

The chain combines TRBV7-3 with TRBJ2-5; 7 bases line up with TRBD2. V shed 2 bases and J 2 bases; nucleotides not matched to a gene: 14. The CDR3 has 18 amino acids. CDR1 and CDR2 from the germline V gene are SGHTA and FQGTGA. The CDR3 is CASSLGAGGSGSQETQYF. The DNA for the CDR3 is TGTGCCAGCAGCTTAGGAGCGGGCGGGAGTGGTAGTCAAGAGACCCAGTACTTC.

The gene calls are TRBV2 and TRBJ2-3; TRBD1 matches at 8 bases. V dropped 1 base and J dropped 5; count of bases not matched to a gene: 8. The CDR3 consists of 16 residues. Germline V gene data show CDR1 as SNHLY and CDR2 as FYNNEI. The CDR3: CASSEGRTGSRDTQYF. CDR3 DNA sequence: TGTGCCAGCAGTGAAGGGAGGACAGGGAGCCGAGATACGCAGTATTTT.